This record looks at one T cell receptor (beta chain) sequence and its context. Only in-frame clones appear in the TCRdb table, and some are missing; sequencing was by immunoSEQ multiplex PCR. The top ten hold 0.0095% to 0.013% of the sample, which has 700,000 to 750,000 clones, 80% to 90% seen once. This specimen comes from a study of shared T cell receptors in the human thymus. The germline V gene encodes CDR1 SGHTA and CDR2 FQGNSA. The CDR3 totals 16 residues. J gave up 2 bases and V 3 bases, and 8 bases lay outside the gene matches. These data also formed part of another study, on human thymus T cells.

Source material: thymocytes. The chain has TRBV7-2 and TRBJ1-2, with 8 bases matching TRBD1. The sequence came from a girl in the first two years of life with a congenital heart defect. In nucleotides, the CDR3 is TGTGCCAGCAGCTTGTCAGGACAGGGTGACAACTATGGCTACACCTTC. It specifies CASSLSGQGDNYGYTF.